The following is a TCR beta chain sequence with its context. This clonotype was detected many times. Its antigen is not yet known. No clone much larger than this one lies a single base away; base qualities are absent. The patients picked for sequencing were ones in whom flow cytometry had shown an expansion of CD8+CD57+ cells. Severe acquired aplastic anemia was diagnosed in all patients according to International Study of Aplastic Anemia and Agranulocytosis and Camitta criteria. No therapy had been received by the patients at the time of blood sampling. In the study, sorted CD4+ and CD8+ blood T cells from patients with severe aplastic anemia and from healthy subjects underwent deep sequencing of TCR repertoires. Patients were enrolled under clinicaltrials.gov protocols 00001620, 01623167, 00001397, 00071045, 00081523 and 00961064 in the USA. Ficoll-Paque density gradient centrifugation was used to isolate peripheral blood mononuclear cells. CD4+ and CD8+ T cells were sorted by FACS or magnetic beads before DNA extraction.

The data were taken from a study of CD8+CD57+ T cells in acquired aplastic anemia (dated by TCRdb to between 2017 and 2018). Concerning the study at large: DNA extracted from sorted CD4+ and CD8+ cells had a mean of roughly 3.4 ug, with a range of 0.2 to 27.4 ug. CD8+CD57+ expansion was defined as a frequency above the mean frequency observed in healthy subjects. The paper as a whole reports these results and caveats: About 28 CD8+ CDR3 sequences were found in both patients and controls but appeared to be highly expressed in patients and within the immunodominant clones of the patients. CD8+ Simpson's diversity did not differ significantly between patients and healthy controls (P=0.060).

The CDR1 and CDR2 encoded by the germline V gene are SGHVS and FQNEAQ. Trimming removed 1 base from V and 2 bases from J; the gene matches leave 2 bases unexplained. The CDR3 holds 15 amino acids from the cysteine to the phenylalanine. Of the read, only the CDR3 DNA is kept; its 45 bases are in frame from base 1. Profiling of TCR beta VDJ combinations and CDR3 sequences used genomic DNA as the template. An Illumina HiSeq 2000 was used for TCR repertoire sequencing. The paper's data handling went like this. TRBV/TRBJ rearrangement plots, CDR3 size and DJ length profiles, and Simpson's diversity index were used to evaluate the repertoires. The most abundant DNA sequence in the deep sequencing data was taken as the immunodominant clone. CDR3 amino acid sequences were screened for sharing across subjects and compared with published repertoires and the VDJdb database. The public reads were reanalyzed by TCRdb: fastp trimming at Q25, MiXCR alignment, in-frame beta chains only. Under each unique CDR3 protein, matching rows form one entry showing the most common genes and DNA. These V and J calls derive from TCRdb rather than the authors' analysis. The table for this sample lists 100,000 to 150,000 distinct CDR3 sequences; over 30% of them were counted only once. The ten top clones hold over 2% of the sample.

The sequenced sample was sorted CD4+, CD8+, or CD8+CD57+ T cells (not recorded which) from PBMCs. The sequence is built from TRBV7-8 and TRBJ2-3; a stretch of 8 junction bases matches TRBD1. The receptor was derived from a human donor with aplastic anemia. The CDR3 region reads CASSLGDRNTDTQYF. The DNA sequence is TGTGCCAGCAGCTTAGGGGACAGGAACACAGATACGCAGTATTTT.